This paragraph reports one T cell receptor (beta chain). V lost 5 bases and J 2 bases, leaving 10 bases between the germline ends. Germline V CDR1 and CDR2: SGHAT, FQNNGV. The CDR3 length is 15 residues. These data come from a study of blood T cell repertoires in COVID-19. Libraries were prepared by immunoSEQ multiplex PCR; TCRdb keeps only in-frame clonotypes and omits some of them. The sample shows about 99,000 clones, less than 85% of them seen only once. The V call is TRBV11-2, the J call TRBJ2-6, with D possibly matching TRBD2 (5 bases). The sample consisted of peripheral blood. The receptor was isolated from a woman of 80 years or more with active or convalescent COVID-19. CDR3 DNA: TGTGCCAGCAGCCCCCAAGCGGCTGGGGCCAACGTCCTGACTTTC. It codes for CASSPQAAGANVLTF.